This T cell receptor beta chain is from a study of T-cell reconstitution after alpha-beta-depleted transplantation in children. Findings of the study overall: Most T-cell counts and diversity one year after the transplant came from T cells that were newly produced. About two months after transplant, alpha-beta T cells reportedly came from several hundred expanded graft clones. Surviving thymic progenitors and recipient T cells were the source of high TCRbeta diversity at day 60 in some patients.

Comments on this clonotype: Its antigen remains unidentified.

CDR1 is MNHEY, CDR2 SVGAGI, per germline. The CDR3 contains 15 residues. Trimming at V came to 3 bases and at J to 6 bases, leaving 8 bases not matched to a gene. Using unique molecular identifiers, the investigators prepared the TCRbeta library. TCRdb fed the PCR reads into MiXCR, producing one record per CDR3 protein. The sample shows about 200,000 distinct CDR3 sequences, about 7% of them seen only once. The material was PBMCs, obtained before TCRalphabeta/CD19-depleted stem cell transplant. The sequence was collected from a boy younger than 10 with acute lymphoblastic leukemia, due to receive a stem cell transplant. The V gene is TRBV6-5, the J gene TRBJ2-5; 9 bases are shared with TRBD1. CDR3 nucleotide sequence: TGTGCCAGCAGTTATGGACAGGGGATGATTCAGACCCAGTACTTC. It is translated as CASSYGQGMIQTQYF.